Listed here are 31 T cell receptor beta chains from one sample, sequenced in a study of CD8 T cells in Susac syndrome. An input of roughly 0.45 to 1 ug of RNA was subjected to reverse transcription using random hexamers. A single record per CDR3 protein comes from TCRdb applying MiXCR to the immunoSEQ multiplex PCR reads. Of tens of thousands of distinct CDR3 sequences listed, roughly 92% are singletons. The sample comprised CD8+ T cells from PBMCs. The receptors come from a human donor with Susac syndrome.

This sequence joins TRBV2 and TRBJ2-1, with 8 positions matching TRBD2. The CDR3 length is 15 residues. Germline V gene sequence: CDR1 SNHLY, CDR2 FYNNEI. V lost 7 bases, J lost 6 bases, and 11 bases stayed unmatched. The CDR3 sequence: CASTLRSGSPNEQFF. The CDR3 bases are TGTGCCAGCACCCTTCGGAGCGGGAGCCCCAATGAGCAGTTCTTC.

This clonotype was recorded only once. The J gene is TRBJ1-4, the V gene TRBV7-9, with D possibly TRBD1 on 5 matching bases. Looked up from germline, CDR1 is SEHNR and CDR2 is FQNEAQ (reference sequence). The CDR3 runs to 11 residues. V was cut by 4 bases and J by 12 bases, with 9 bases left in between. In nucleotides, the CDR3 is TGTGCCAGCAGCTCTCCGGGGGAACTGTTTTTT. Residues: CASSSPGELFF.

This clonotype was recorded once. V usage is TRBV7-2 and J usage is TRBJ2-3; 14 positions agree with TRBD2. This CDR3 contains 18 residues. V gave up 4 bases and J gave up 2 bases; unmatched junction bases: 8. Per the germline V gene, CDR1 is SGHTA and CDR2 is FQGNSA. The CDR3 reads CASSYPRLAGGITDTQYF. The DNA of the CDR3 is TGTGCCAGCAGCTACCCGCGACTAGCGGGAGGGATCACAGATACGCAGTATTTT.

CDR3 DNA: TGTGCCAGCAGCCAAGCGGGCCTCGCGCGGAATGGGGCTTTCTTT. This encodes CASSQAGLARNGAFF. This sequence joins TRBV3-1 and TRBJ1-1, with unresolved D. The CDR3 extends over 15 amino acids. The germline V gene has CDR1 LGHDT and CDR2 YNNKEL (reference sequence). The V end lost 1 base, the J end lost 11 bases, and 20 bases lay between the germline ends.

The CDR3 DNA reads as TGCAGTGCTAGCGGGAGGGCCCGCCTAAACAATGAGCAGTTCTTC. Residues: CSASGRARLNNEQFF. The chain employs TRBV20-1 and TRBJ2-1; TRBD2 matches at 8 bases. Germline V gives CDR1 DFQATT, CDR2 SNEGSKA (reference sequence). This CDR3 is built from 15 residues. Germline trimming cut 3 bases from V and 5 bases from J; bases unmatched to any gene: 9.

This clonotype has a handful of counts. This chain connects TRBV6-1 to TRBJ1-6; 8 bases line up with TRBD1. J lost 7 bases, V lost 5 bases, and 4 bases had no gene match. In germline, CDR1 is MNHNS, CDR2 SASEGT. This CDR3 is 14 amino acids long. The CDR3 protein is CASSQQGDNSPLHF. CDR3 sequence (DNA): TGTGCCAGCAGTCAACAGGGGGACAATTCACCCCTCCACTTT.

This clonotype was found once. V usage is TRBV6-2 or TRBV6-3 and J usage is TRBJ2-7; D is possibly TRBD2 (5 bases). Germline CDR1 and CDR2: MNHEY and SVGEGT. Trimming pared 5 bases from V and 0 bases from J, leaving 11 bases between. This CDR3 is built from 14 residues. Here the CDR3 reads CASSPDYNSYEQYF. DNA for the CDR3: TGTGCCAGCAGTCCAGACTATAACTCCTACGAGCAGTACTTC.

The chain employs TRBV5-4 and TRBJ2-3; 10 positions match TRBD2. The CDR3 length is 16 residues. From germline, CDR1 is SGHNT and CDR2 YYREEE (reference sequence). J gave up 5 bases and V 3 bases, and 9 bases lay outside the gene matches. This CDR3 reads CASSSRVAGGGDTQYF. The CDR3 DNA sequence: TGTGCCAGCAGCTCACGGGTAGCGGGGGGAGGAGATACGCAGTATTTT.

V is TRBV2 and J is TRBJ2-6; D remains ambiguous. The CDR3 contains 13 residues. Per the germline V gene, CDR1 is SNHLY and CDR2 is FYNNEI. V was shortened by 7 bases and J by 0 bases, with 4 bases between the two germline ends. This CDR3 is CASTFSGANVLTF. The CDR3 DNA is TGTGCCAGCACCTTCTCTGGGGCCAACGTCCTGACTTTC.

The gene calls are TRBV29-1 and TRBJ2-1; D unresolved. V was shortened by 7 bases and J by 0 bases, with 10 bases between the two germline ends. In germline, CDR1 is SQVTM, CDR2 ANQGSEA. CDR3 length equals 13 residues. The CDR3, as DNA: TGCAGCGCCGAAGACGGCTCCTACAATGAGCAGTTCTTC. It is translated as CSAEDGSYNEQFF.

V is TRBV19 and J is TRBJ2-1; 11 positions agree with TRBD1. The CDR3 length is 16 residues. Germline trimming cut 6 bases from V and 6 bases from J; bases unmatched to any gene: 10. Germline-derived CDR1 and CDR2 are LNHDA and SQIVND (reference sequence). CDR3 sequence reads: CASSLPRDRGFNEQFF. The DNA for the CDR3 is TGTGCCAGTAGCTTACCCCGGGACAGGGGGTTCAATGAGCAGTTCTTC.

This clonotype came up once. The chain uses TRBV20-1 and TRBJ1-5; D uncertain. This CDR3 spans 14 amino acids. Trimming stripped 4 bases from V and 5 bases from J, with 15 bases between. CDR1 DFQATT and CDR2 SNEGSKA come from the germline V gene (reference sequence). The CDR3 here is CSAMPLKADQPQHF. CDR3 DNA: TGCAGTGCTATGCCCTTGAAGGCGGATCAGCCCCAGCATTTT.

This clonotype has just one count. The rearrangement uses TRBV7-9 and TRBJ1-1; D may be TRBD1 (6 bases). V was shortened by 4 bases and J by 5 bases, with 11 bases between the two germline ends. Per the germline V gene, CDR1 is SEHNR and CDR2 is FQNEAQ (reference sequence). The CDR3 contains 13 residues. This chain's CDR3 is CASSSPGETEAFF. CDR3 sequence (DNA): TGTGCCAGCAGCTCTCCAGGGGAAACTGAAGCTTTCTTT.

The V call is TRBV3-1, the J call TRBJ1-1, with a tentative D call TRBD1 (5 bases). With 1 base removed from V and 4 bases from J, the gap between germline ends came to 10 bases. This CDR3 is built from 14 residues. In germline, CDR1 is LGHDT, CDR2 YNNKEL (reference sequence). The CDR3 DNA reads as TGTGCCAGCAGCCAAGGTGGGGGGAGCACTGAAGCTTTCTTT. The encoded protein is CASSQGGGSTEAFF.

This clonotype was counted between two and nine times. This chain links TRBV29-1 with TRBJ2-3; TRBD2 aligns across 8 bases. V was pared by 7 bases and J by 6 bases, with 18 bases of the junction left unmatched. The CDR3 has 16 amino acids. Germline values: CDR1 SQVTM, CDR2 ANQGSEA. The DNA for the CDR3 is TGCAGCGCCGTTCCCCAATTCGGGACTAGTTGGGATACGCAGTATTTT. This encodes CSAVPQFGTSWDTQYF.

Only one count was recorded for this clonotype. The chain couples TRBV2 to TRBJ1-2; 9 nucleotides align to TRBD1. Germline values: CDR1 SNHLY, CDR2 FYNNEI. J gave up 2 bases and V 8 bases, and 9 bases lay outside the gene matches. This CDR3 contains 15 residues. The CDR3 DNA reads TGTGCCAGCCCGGGACAGGGTGCCCCAAACTATGGCTACACCTTC. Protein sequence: CASPGQGAPNYGYTF.

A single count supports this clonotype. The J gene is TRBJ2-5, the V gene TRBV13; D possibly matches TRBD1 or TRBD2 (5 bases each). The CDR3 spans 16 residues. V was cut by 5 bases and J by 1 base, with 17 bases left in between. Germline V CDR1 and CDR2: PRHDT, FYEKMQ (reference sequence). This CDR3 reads CASSTRDEGTQETQYF. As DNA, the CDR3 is TGTGCCAGCAGCACCCGGGACGAGGGAACCCAAGAGACCCAGTACTTC.

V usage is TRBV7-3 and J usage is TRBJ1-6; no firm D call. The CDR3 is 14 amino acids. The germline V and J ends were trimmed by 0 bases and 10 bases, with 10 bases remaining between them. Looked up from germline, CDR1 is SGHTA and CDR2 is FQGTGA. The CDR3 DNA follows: TGTGCCAGCAGCTTAACAGGGTGGAGCTCACCCCTCCACTTT. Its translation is CASSLTGWSSPLHF.

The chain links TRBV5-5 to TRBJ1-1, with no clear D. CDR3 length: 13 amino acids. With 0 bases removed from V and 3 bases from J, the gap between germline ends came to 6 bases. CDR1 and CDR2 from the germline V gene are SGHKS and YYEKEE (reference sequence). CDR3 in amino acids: CASSLGLYTEAFF. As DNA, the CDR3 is TGTGCCAGCAGCTTGGGACTGTACACTGAAGCTTTCTTT.

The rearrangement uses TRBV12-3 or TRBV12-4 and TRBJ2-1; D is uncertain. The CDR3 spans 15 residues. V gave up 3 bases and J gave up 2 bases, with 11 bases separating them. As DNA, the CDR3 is TGTGCCAGCAGTTTTCGGCAGGACCCCTACAATGAGCAGTTCTTC. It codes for CASSFRQDPYNEQFF.

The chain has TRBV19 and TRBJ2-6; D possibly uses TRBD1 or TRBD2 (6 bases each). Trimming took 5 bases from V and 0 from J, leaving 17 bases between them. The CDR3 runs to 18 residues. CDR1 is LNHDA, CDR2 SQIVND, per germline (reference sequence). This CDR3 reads CASSSQGRGRSGANVLTF. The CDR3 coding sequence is TGTGCCAGTAGTTCCCAGGGGCGGGGCCGCTCTGGGGCCAACGTCCTGACTTTC.

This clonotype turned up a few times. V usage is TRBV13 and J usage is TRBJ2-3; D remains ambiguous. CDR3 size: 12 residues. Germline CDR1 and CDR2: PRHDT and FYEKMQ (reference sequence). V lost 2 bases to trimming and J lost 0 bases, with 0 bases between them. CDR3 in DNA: TGTGCCAGCAGCTTAAGCACAGATACGCAGTATTTT. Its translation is CASSLSTDTQYF. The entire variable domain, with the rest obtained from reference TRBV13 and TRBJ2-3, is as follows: AAGVIQSPRHLIKEKRETATLKCYPIPRHDTVYWYQQGPGQDPQFLISFYEKMQSDKGSIPDRFSAQQFSDYHSELNMSSLELGDSALYFCASSLSTDTQYFGPGTRLTVL.

CDR3 region: CASRGGRQYRRDTQYF. The CDR3 DNA is TGTGCCAGCAGGGGGGGGCGACAGTACAGGCGGGATACGCAGTATTTT. The gene calls are TRBV28 and TRBJ2-3, with a possible D match to TRBD2 (7 bases). The CDR3 consists of 16 residues. In germline, CDR1 is MDHEN, CDR2 SYDVKM. Trimming shortened V by 6 bases and J by 6 bases, and 22 bases separated the two germline ends.

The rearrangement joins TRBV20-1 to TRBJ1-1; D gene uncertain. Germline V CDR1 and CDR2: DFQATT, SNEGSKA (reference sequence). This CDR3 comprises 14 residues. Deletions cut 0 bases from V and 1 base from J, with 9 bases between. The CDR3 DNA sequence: TGCAGTGCTAGAGATCGTGGCTCGAACACTGAAGCTTTCTTT. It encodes CSARDRGSNTEAFF.

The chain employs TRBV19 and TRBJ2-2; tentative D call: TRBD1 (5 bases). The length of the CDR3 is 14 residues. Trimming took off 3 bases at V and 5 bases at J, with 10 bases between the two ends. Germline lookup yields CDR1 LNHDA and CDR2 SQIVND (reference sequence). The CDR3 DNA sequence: TGTGCCAGTAGTATGGCAGGGTGGACCGGGGAGCTGTTTTTT. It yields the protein CASSMAGWTGELFF.

The CDR3 DNA sequence: TGTGCCAGCAGTACAGGGAATTGGGGCTATAGCAATCAGCCCCAGCATTTT. This codes for CASSTGNWGYSNQPQHF. This chain uses TRBV6-2 or TRBV6-3 with TRBJ1-5; D possibly corresponds to TRBD1 (6 bases). With 5 bases removed from V and 0 bases from J, the gap between germline ends came to 17 bases. The CDR3 spans 17 residues. Germline CDR1 and CDR2: MNHEY and SVGEGT.

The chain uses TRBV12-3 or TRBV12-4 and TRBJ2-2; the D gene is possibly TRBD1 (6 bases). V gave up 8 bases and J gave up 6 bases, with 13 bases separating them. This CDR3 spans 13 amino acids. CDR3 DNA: TGTGCCAGCTGGCCAGGGGTGGCCGGGGAGCTGTTTTTT. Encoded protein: CASWPGVAGELFF.

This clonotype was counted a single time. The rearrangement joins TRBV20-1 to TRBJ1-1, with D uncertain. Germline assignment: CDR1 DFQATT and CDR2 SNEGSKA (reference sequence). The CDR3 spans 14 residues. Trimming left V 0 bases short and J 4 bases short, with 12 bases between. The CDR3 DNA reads TGCAGTGCTAGAGATCGGTCCGTAGGCACTGAAGCTTTCTTT. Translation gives CSARDRSVGTEAFF.

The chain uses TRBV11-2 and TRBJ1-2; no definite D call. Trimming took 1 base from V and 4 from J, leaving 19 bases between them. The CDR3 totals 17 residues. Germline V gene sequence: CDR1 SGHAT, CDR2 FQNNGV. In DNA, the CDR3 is TGTGCCAGCAGCTTAGGCAGCGCCCCCCCCGAATTCTATGGCTACACCTTC. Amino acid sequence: CASSLGSAPPEFYGYTF.

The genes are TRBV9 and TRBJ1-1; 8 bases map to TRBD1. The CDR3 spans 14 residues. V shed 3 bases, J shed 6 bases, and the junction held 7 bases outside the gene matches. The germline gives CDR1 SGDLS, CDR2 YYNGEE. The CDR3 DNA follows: TGTGCCAGCAGCGCCGACAGGGGTAGGCCTGAAGCTTTCTTT. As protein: CASSADRGRPEAFF.

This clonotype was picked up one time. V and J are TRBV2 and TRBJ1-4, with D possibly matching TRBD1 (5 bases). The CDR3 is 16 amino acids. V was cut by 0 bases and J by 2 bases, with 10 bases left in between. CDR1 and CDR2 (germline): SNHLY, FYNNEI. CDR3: CASSEAWGLTNEKLFF. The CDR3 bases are TGTGCCAGCAGTGAAGCGTGGGGACTTACTAATGAAAAACTGTTTTTT.